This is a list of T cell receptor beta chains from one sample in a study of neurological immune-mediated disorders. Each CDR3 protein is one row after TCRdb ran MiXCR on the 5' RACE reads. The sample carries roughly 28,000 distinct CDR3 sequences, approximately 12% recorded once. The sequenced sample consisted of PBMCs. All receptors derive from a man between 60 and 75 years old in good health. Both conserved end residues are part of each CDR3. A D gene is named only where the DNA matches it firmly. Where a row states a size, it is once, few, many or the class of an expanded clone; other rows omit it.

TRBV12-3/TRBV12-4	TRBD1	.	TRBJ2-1	CASSLGTGPYNEQFF
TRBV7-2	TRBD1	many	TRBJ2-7	CASSLPGQIYEQYF
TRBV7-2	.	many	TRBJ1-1	CASSSRGETEAFF
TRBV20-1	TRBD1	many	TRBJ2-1	CSARWTGDNEQFF
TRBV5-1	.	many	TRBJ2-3	CASSLFPRAPGATDTQYF
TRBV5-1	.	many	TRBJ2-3	CASKGTAGPTDTQYF
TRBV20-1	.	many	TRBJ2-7	CSAREGGSYEQYF
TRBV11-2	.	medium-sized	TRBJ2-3	CASRLVTDTQYF
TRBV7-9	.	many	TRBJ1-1	CATTPRELEAFF
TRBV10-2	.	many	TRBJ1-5	CASSESETQPQHF
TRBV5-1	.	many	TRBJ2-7	CASSRWGSREQYF
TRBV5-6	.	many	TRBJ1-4	CASSSVGHPNEKLFF